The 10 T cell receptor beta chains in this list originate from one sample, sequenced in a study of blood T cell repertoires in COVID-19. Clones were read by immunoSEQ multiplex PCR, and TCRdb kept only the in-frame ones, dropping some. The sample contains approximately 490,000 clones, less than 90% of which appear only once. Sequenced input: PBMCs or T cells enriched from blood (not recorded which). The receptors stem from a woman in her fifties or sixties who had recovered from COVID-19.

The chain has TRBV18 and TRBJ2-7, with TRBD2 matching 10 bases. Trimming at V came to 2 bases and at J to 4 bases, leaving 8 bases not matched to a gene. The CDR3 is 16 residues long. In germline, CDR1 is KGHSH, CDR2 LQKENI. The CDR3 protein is CASSPTWTSGEYEQYV. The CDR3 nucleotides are TGTGCCAGCTCACCAACGTGGACTAGCGGCGAGTACGAGCAGTACGTC.

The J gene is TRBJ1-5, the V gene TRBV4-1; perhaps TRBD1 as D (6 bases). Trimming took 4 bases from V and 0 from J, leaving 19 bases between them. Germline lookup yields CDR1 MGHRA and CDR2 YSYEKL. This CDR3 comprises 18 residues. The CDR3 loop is CASSLRTEGHNSNQPQHF. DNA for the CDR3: TGCGCCAGCAGCCTCCGGACAGAAGGACACAATAGCAATCAGCCCCAGCATTTT.

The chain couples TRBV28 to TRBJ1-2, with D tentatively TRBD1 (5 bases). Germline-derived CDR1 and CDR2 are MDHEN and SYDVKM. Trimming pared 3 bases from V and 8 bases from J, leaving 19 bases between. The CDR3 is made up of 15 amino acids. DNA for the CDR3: TGTGCCAGCAGTTTGTCCAGTGCCGGGGCGGGAGGCTACACCTTC. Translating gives CASSLSSAGAGGYTF.

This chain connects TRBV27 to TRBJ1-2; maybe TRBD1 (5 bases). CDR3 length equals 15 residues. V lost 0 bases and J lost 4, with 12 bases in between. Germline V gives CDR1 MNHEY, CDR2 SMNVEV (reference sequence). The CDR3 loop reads CASSLSATGGYGYTF. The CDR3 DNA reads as TGTGCCAGCAGTTTATCGGCGACGGGGGGCTATGGCTACACCTTC.

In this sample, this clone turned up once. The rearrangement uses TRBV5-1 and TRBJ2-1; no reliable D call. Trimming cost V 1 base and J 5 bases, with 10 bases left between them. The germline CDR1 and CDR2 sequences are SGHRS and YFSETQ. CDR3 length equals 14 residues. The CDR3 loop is CASSLLGVDNEQFF. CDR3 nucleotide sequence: TGCGCCAGCAGCTTGTTAGGAGTAGACAATGAGCAGTTCTTC.

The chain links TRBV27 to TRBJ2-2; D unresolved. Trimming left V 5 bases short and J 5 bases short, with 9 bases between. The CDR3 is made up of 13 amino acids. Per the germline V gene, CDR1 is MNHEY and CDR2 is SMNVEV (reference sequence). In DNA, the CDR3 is TGTGCCAGCAGTCAAACCGGGACCGGGGAGCTGTTTTTT. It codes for CASSQTGTGELFF.

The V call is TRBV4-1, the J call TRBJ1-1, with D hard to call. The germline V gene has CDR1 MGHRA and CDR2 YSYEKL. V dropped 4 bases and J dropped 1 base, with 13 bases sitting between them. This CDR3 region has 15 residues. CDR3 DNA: TGCGCCAGCAGCCTAGAAGGAGCGTCGAACACTGAAGCTTTCTTT. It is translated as CASSLEGASNTEAFF.

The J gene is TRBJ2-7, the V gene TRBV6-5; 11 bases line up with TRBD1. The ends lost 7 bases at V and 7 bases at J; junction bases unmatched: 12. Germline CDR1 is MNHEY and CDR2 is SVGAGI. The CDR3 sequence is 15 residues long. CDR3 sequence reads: CASTPEDRGLYEQYF. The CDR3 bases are TGTGCCAGCACCCCTGAGGACAGGGGGCTCTATGAGCAGTACTTC.

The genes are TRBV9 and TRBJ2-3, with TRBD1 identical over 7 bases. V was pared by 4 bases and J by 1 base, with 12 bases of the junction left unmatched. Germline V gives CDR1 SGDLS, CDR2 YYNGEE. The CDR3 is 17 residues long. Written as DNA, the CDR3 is TGTGCCAGCAGCACCCAAAAACAGGGGTGGCGCACAGATACGCAGTATTTT. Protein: CASSTQKQGWRTDTQYF.

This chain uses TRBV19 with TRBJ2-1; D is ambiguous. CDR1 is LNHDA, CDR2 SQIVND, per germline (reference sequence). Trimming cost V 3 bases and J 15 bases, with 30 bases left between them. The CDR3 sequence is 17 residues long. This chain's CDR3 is CASSISPHPTTTAQTFF. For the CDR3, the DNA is TGTGCCAGTAGTATTAGCCCCCACCCCACGACGACTGCCCAGACGTTCTTC.